These 3 T cell receptor beta chains share one sample of origin, sequenced in a study of blood T cell repertoires in COVID-19. Here immunoSEQ multiplex PCR was the method, and the copy in TCRdb shows in-frame clones only, minus some. The sample records a few hundred thousand clones, approximately 86% being singletons. Sequencing was done on a sample of PBMCs or T cells enriched from blood (not recorded which). These receptors were collected from a woman aged 55-70 years who had recovered from COVID-19.

This chain uses TRBV24-1 with TRBJ1-6, with D possibly being TRBD1 (6 bases). V dropped 6 bases and J dropped 5 bases, with 7 bases sitting between them. Per germline, CDR1 KGHDR and CDR2 SFDVKD. CDR3 length: 13 amino acids. The DNA for the CDR3 is TGTGCCACCAGTCGGACAGATAATTCACCCCTCCACTTT. Protein: CATSRTDNSPLHF.

The rearrangement joins TRBV7-2 to TRBJ1-4, with TRBD1 as a possible D gene (6 bases). Germline-derived CDR1 and CDR2 are SGHTA and FQGNSA. This CDR3 has 14 amino acids. V lost 5 bases and J 0 bases, leaving 7 bases between the germline ends. The CDR3 DNA reads TGTGCCAGCAGCCCAGGGGCAACTAATGAAAAACTGTTTTTT. It specifies CASSPGATNEKLFF.

This clone has more than one count but fewer than ten. V is TRBV21-1 and J is TRBJ1-4; the tabulated D call, TRBD1, remains unverified against the DNA. TRBV21-1 is a documented pseudogene. This CDR3 is built from 15 residues. This chain's CDR3 is CASSEICAQGEKLFF. In nucleotides, the CDR3 is TGTGCCAGCAGCGAAATCTGCGCCCAGGGGGAAAAACTGTTTTTT.